The source of this T cell receptor (beta chain) is a study of cytomegalovirus exposure and HLA in healthy donors. Study-level points and caveats: Reported findings show TCR beta sequences accurately forecast HLA-A and HLA-B alleles in most subjects. Among TCR beta chains, those listed as cytomegalovirus-associated numbered roughly 150. Per published reports, the classifier diagnosed cytomegalovirus status with high specificity and sensitivity. An analysis was carried out at a later point. It showed that HLA-associated TCR beta chains were more clonally expanded than equally common non-associated chains.

The CDR3 sequence is 15 residues long. V lost 5 bases to trimming and J lost 5 bases; unmatched junction nucleotides: 5. CDR1 is SGHVS and CDR2 is FQNEAQ in the germline V gene. Note on this clone: The target antigen is unknown.

The PCR used 60 Vbeta and 13 Jbeta primers. TCRdb's table, derived via immunoSEQ multiplex PCR, lists solely in-frame clones and lacks some. The sample yields around 140,000 clones, around 70% seen once. The clonotype comes from a male donor in good health and CMV-seronegative. The material sequenced was PBMCs. The chain uses TRBV7-8 and TRBJ2-1; 11 nucleotides match TRBD1. CDR3 nucleotides: TGTGCCAGCAGCCCCCGGGACAGGGGGGACAATGAGCAGTTCTTC. Protein: CASSPRDRGDNEQFF.